A selection of T cell receptor beta chains follows, all from one sample in a study of lymphopenia after photon versus proton radiotherapy. Libraries were prepared by immunoSEQ multiplex PCR; TCRdb keeps only in-frame clonotypes and omits some of them. The table includes around 66,000 clones, around 86% detected once. Here the sequenced sample was peripheral blood, taken from a patient treated with photon-based radiotherapy. The receptor set was obtained from a man aged 40-49 years with gastric cancer. Both conserved end residues are part of each CDR3. D genes are given only for firm matches. Part of the rows lack a size; the others show once, few, many or a class for expanded clones.

V gene	J gene	clone size	D gene	CDR3 protein	CDR3 DNA
TRBV4-3	TRBJ1-4	NA	NA	CASSRTWAVYEKLFF	TGCGCCAGCAGCCGAACTTGGGCAGTCTATGAAAAACTGTTTTTT
TRBV9	TRBJ1-1	NA	NA	CASSVDWGNTEAFF	TGTGCCAGCAGCGTAGACTGGGGGAACACTGAAGCTTTCTTT
TRBV6-1	TRBJ1-1	NA	TRBD1	CASSEARTGGIAFF	TGTGCCAGCAGTGAAGCGCGGACAGGGGGCATCGCTTTCTTT
TRBV5-1	TRBJ1-6	NA	NA	CASSSGSSYPNNSPLHF	TGCGCCAGCAGCTCGGGGTCTTCATACCCCAATAATTCACCCCTCCACTTT
TRBV11-2	TRBJ2-2	NA	NA	CASSLLPRGAGELFF	TGTGCCAGCAGCTTACTCCCCAGGGGGGCCGGGGAGCTGTTTTTT
TRBV9	TRBJ1-2	NA	NA	CASHRGGDYGYTF	TGTGCCAGCCACCGGGGGGGAGACTATGGCTACACCTTC
TRBV30	TRBJ2-5	few	NA	CAWDASAQETQYF	TGTGCCTGGGACGCCTCGGCGCAAGAGACCCAGTACTTC
TRBV30	TRBJ1-2	NA	NA	CAWSGVSSSYGYTF	TGTGCCTGGAGCGGGGTTAGTTCTAGCTATGGCTACACCTTC
TRBV6-1	TRBJ2-5	NA	TRBD2	CASSGGLAPQETQYF	TGTGCCAGCAGTGGGGGACTAGCACCCCAAGAGACCCAGTACTTC
TRBV30	TRBJ1-1	NA	NA	CAWGSGMNTEAFF	TGTGCCTGGGGGTCAGGGATGAACACTGAAGCTTTCTTT
TRBV19	TRBJ2-1	NA	NA	CASSITGGPYNEQFF	TGTGCCAGTAGTATTACCGGGGGGCCCTACAATGAGCAGTTCTTC
TRBV10-2	TRBJ2-7	NA	TRBD1	CASVGQGSEQYF	TGCGCCAGCGTGGGACAGGGATCCGAGCAGTACTTC
TRBV7-6	TRBJ2-3	NA	TRBD2	CASSSGTSGGHGDTQYF	TGTGCCAGCAGCTCCGGGACTAGCGGGGGGCACGGAGATACGCAGTATTTT
TRBV2	TRBJ1-4	few	NA	CASGPGVVNEKLFF	TGTGCCAGCGGGCCTGGGGTGGTCAATGAAAAACTGTTTTTT
TRBV7-6	TRBJ2-1	NA	TRBD1	CASSLAGTDVGSYNEQFF	TGTGCCAGCAGCTTAGCCGGGACAGACGTGGGCTCCTACAATGAGCAGTTCTTC
TRBV7-2	TRBJ2-5	NA	NA	CASSRAPEQETQYF	TGTGCCAGCAGCCGGGCCCCAGAGCAAGAGACCCAGTACTTC
TRBV2	TRBJ1-2	NA	NA	CASGDGTSNYGYTF	TGTGCCAGCGGGGACGGGACCTCTAACTATGGCTACACCTTC
TRBV7-2	TRBJ1-3	NA	NA	CASSLSRGNTIYF	TGTGCCAGCAGCTTAAGTCGAGGAAACACCATATATTTT
TRBV18	TRBJ1-5	NA	NA	CASSPSQQFNQPQHF	TGTGCCAGCTCACCTTCGCAGCAGTTCAATCAGCCCCAGCATTTT
TRBV5-6	TRBJ1-4	NA	NA	CASSLGRAEKLFF	TGTGCCAGCAGCTTGGGGAGGGCGGAAAAACTGTTTTTT
TRBV5-1	TRBJ2-3	NA	NA	CASSLEWGADTQYF	TGCGCCAGCAGCTTGGAGTGGGGGGCAGATACGCAGTATTTT
TRBV2	TRBJ1-5	NA	NA	CASSDPRDFEGNQPQHF	TGTGCCAGCAGTGACCCCCGGGACTTCGAAGGCAATCAGCCCCAGCATTTT
TRBV7-2	TRBJ1-1	NA	NA	CASSMPGPNTEAFF	TGTGCCAGCAGCATGCCGGGACCGAACACTGAAGCTTTCTTT
TRBV5-4	TRBJ2-2	NA	NA	CASSLGQTNTGELFF	TGTGCCAGCAGCCTAGGACAGACGAACACCGGGGAGCTGTTTTTT
TRBV4-3	TRBJ2-3	NA	NA	CASSQDGAGQLGRQYF	TGCGCCAGCAGCCAAGATGGGGCGGGCCAGCTGGGAAGGCAGTATTTT
TRBV5-1	TRBJ2-7	NA	NA	CASSLSGYEQYF	TGCGCCAGCAGCTTGTCGGGCTACGAGCAGTACTTC
TRBV9	TRBJ1-6	NA	NA	CASSSRGSGSPLHF	TGTGCCAGCAGCTCCAGAGGGTCGGGTTCACCCCTCCACTTT
TRBV7-2	TRBJ2-7	NA	NA	CASSVQGGEQYF	TGTGCCAGCAGCGTACAGGGCGGCGAGCAGTACTTC
TRBV7-3	TRBJ2-2	once	TRBD1	CASSRGQGAPNTGELFF	TGTGCCAGCAGCCGGGGACAGGGGGCGCCGAACACCGGGGAGCTGTTTTTT
TRBV7-2	TRBJ1-2	NA	NA	CASSLRRTLIYGYTF	TGTGCCAGCAGCCTCCGGAGGACACTGATCTATGGCTACACCTTC
TRBV6-5	TRBJ1-2	NA	NA	CASSPGRQLGGYTF	TGTGCCAGCAGCCCCGGTCGACAACTGGGTGGCTACACCTTC
TRBV12-5	TRBJ2-3	NA	NA	CASSHFTDTQYF	TGTGCTAGCAGTCACTTCACAGATACGCAGTATTTT
TRBV9	TRBJ2-7	NA	NA	CASSDQGDARNEQYF	TGTGCCAGCAGCGACCAGGGTGACGCAAGGAACGAGCAGTACTTC
TRBV4-1	TRBJ2-1	NA	NA	CASSQDGGSRYNEQFF	TGCGCCAGCAGCCAAGATGGGGGGAGTAGGTACAATGAGCAGTTCTTC
TRBV5-1	TRBJ1-3	NA	NA	CASSPQGTGGNTIYF	TGCGCCAGCAGCCCCCAGGGTACGGGCGGAAACACCATATATTTT
TRBV19	TRBJ2-7	NA	NA	CASSTDPYEQYF	TGTGCCAGTAGTACAGACCCCTACGAGCAGTACTTC
TRBV4-2	TRBJ2-7	NA	TRBD1	CASSQPRQGASYEQYF	TGTGCCAGCAGCCAACCTCGACAGGGGGCTTCCTACGAGCAGTACTTC
TRBV10-3	TRBJ1-1	NA	NA	CATQGGGNTEAFF	TGTGCCACGCAGGGTGGAGGGAACACTGAAGCTTTCTTT
TRBV7-2	TRBJ2-3	NA	NA	CASSRRPDTQYF	TGTGCCAGCAGCCGCCGCCCAGATACGCAGTATTTT
TRBV5-1	TRBJ1-3	once	TRBD1	CASSPGTAGNTIYF	TGCGCCAGCAGCCCAGGGACAGCTGGAAACACCATATATTTT
TRBV30	TRBJ1-1	once	NA	CAWSVRGVEAFF	TGTGCCTGGAGTGTGAGGGGAGTTGAAGCTTTCTTT
TRBV15	TRBJ1-1	NA	NA	CATSREKGYTEAFF	TGTGCCACCAGCAGGGAGAAAGGGTACACTGAAGCTTTCTTT